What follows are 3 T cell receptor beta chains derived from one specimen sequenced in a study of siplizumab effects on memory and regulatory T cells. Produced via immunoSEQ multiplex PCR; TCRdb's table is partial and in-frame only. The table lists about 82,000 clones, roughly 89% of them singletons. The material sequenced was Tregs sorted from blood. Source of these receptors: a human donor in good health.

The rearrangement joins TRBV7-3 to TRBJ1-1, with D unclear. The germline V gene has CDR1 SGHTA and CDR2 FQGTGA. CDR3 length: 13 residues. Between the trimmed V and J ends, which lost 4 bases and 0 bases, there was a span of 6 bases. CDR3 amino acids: CASSSGMNTEAFF. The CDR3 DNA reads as TGTGCCAGCAGCTCTGGAATGAACACTGAAGCTTTCTTT.

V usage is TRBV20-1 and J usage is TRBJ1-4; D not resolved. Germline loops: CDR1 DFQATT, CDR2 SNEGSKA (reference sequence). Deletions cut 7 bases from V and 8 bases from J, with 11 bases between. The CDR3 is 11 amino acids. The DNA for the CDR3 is TGCAGTGTTAAGTTGGGGGAAAAACTGTTTTTT. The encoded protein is CSVKLGEKLFF.

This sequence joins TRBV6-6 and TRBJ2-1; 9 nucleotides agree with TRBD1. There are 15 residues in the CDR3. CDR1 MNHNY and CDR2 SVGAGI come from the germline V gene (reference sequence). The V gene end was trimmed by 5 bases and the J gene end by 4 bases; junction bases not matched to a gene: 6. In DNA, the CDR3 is TGTGCCAGCAGTCCAAGACAGGGGGGTTACAATGAGCAGTTCTTC. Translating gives CASSPRQGGYNEQFF.